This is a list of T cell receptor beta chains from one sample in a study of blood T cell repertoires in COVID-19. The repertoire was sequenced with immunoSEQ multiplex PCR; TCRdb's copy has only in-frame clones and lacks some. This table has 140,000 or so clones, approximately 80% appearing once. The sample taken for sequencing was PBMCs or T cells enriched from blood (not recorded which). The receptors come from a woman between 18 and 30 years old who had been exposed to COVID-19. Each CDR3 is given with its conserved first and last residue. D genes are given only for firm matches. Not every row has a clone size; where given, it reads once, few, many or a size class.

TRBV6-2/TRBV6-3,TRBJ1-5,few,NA,CASSYGQDQPQHF,TGTGCCAGCAGTTACGGGCAGGATCAGCCCCAGCATTTT
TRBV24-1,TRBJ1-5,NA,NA,CATSDPRSGSGQPQHF,TGTGCCACCAGTGACCCGAGGTCAGGGTCAGGTCAGCCCCAGCATTTT
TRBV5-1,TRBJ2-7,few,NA,CASSLRGSHYEQYF,TGCGCCAGCAGCTTGAGGGGGAGCCACTACGAGCAGTACTTC
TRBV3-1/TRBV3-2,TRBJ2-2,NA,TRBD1,CASSQTGKGSPGELFF,TGTGCCAGCAGCCAGACAGGGAAGGGGAGTCCCGGGGAGCTGTTTTTT
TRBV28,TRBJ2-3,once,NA,CASSHSAMSTDTQYF,TGTGCCAGCAGCCATAGCGCCATGAGCACAGATACGCAGTATTTT
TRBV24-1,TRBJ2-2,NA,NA,CATSDSGSGAHGELFF,TGTGCCACCAGTGATTCAGGGTCAGGGGCGCACGGGGAGCTGTTTTTT
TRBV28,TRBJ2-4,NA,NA,CASNLRQAKNIQYF,TGTGCCAGCAATTTACGACAGGCCAAAAACATTCAGTACTTC
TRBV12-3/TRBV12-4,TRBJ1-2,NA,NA,CASSLQTVYGYTF,TGTGCCAGCAGTTTACAAACAGTGTATGGCTACACCTTC
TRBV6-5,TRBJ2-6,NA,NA,CASKVLSGANVLTF,TGTGCCAGCAAAGTACTCTCTGGGGCCAACGTCCTGACTTTC
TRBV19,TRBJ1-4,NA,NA,CASQVVGGSPNEKLFF,TGTGCCAGCCAGGTCGTAGGGGGTTCCCCTAATGAAAAACTGTTTTTT
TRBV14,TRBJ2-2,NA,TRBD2,CASSSLLGIAGVLRAGELFF,TGTGCCAGCAGCTCCCTTCTTGGGATAGCGGGAGTCTTAAGGGCCGGGGAGCTGTTTTTT
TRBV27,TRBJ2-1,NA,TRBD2,CASSTTSVAGLSEQFF,TGTGCCAGCAGCACCACGTCGGTAGCGGGGTTAAGTGAGCAGTTCTTC
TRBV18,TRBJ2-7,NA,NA,CASSPPEPSYEQYF,TGTGCCAGCTCACCACCTGAGCCCTCCTACGAGCAGTACTTC
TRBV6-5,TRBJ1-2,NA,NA,CASSYEPSVTNYGYTF,TGTGCCAGCAGTTACGAACCCTCAGTGACTAACTATGGCTACACCTTC
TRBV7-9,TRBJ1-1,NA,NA,CASSLVQSYTEAFF,TGTGCCAGCAGCTTAGTACAATCATACACTGAAGCTTTCTTT
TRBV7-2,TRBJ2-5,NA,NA,CASSLGLLSGVGRETQYF,TGTGCCAGCAGCTTAGGACTTTTATCGGGGGTTGGGAGGGAGACCCAGTACTTC
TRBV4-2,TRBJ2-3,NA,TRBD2,CASSQWREGTDTQYF,TGTGCCAGCAGCCAATGGCGGGAGGGCACAGATACGCAGTATTTT
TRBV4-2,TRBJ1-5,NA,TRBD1,CASSQSGGSNQPQHF,TGTGCCAGCAGCCAATCAGGGGGGAGCAATCAGCCCCAGCATTTT
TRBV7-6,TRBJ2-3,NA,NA,CASSFFTDTQYF,TGTGCCAGCAGCTTCTTCACAGATACGCAGTATTTT
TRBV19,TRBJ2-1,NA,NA,CASSIQGSNEQFF,TGTGCCAGTAGTATACAGGGGAGTAATGAGCAGTTCTTC
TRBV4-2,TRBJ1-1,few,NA,CASSQEHRTVNTEAFF,TGTGCCAGCAGCCAAGAACACAGAACGGTGAACACTGAAGCTTTCTTT
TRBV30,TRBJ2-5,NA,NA,CAWSSPQETQYF,TGTGCCTGGAGTAGCCCCCAAGAGACCCAGTACTTC
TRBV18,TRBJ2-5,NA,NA,CASSPSYARASQETQYF,TGTGCCAGCTCACCATCCTACGCCAGGGCTAGCCAAGAGACCCAGTACTTC
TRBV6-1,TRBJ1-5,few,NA,CASSEVSYSNQPQHF,TGTGCCAGCAGTGAAGTTAGTTACAGCAATCAGCCCCAGCATTTT
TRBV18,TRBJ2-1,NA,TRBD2,CASSPVPGREIAYNEQFF,TGTGCCAGCTCACCGGTTCCGGGGCGGGAGATTGCCTACAATGAGCAGTTCTTC
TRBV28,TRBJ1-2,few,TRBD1,CASSTPGQGAGGYTF,TGTGCCAGCAGCACTCCGGGACAGGGGGCGGGTGGCTACACCTTC
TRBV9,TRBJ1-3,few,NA,CASSVGGSSGNTIYF,TGTGCCAGCAGCGTAGGAGGGAGCTCTGGAAACACCATATATTTT
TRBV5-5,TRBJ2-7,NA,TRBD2,CASSFSTSGRTYEQYF,TGTGCCAGCAGCTTCTCCACTAGCGGGCGAACCTACGAGCAGTACTTC
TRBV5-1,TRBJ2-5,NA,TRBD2,CASSLEGSGEETQYF,TGCGCCAGCAGCTTGGAAGGTAGCGGGGAAGAGACCCAGTACTTC
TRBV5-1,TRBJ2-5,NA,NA,CASSFGSLGLQYF,TGCGCCAGCAGCTTTGGGAGTCTGGGCCTCCAGTACTTC
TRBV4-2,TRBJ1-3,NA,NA,CASSQFSETASGNTIYF,TGTGCCAGCAGCCAATTCTCCGAGACAGCCTCTGGAAACACCATATATTTT
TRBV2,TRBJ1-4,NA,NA,CASSLGGSKKLFF,TGTGCCAGCAGTTTGGGGGGAAGTAAAAAACTGTTTTTT
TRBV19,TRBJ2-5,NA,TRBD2,CASRGLAAQETQYF,TGTGCCAGTAGGGGACTAGCTGCCCAAGAGACCCAGTACTTC
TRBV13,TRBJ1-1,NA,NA,CASSLDPGGTEAFF,TGTGCCAGCAGCTTGGACCCGGGAGGGACTGAAGCTTTCTTT
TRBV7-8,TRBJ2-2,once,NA,CASSLSDTGELFF,TGTGCCAGCAGCTTATCAGACACCGGGGAGCTGTTTTTT
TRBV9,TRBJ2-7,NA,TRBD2,CASSPSGTSVYEQYF,TGTGCCAGCAGCCCATCCGGGACTAGCGTCTACGAGCAGTACTTC
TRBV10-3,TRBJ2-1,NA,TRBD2,CAISGGAGDYNEQFF,TGTGCCATCAGTGGCGGAGCGGGGGATTACAATGAGCAGTTCTTC
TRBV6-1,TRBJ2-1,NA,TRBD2,CASSVAGESNEQFF,TGTGCCAGCAGTGTAGCGGGAGAAAGCAATGAGCAGTTCTTC
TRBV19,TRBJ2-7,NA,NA,CASSISGTGAYEQYF,TGTGCCAGTAGTATCAGCGGGACAGGAGCCTACGAGCAGTACTTC
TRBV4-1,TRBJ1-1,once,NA,CASSQAGNTEAFF,TGCGCCAGCAGCCAAGCAGGGAACACTGAAGCTTTCTTT
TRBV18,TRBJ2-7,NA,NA,CASSPGVGRNSYEQYF,TGTGCCAGCTCACCGGGTGTGGGGCGCAACTCCTACGAGCAGTACTTC
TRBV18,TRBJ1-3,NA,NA,CASSPETQGAGNTIYF,TGTGCCAGCTCACCAGAGACTCAAGGGGCGGGAAACACCATATATTTT
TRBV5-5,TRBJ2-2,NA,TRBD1,CASSGGQAGNGELFF,TGTGCCAGCAGCGGCGGACAGGCGGGTAACGGGGAGCTGTTTTTT
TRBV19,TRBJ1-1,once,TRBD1,CASSSTGSDTEAFF,TGTGCCAGTAGTTCGACAGGGTCTGACACTGAAGCTTTCTTT
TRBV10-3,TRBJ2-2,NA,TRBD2,CAISESVVPGLVDTGELFF,TGTGCCATCAGTGAGTCGGTGGTCCCCGGACTAGTAGACACCGGGGAGCTGTTTTTT
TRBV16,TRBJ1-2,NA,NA,CASSPNPKTGVDGYTF,TGTGCCAGCAGCCCGAATCCGAAGACAGGTGTGGATGGCTACACCTTC
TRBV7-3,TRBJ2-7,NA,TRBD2,CASSTSGSFVVSPHEQYF,TGTGCCAGCAGCACAAGCGGGAGTTTCGTCGTAAGTCCCCACGAGCAGTACTTC
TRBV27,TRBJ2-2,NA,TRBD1,CASSTRQGADTGELFF,TGTGCCAGCAGTACCAGACAGGGGGCCGACACCGGGGAGCTGTTTTTT
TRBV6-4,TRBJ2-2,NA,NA,CASNRPLVGEEAGELFF,TGTGCCAGCAACAGACCCTTAGTGGGGGAGGAAGCCGGGGAGCTGTTTTTT
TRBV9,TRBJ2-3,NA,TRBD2,CASSPGTIITDTQYF,TGTGCCAGCAGCCCCGGGACTATAATTACAGATACGCAGTATTTT
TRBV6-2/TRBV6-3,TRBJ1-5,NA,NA,CASSYSPWRNQPQHF,TGTGCCAGCAGTTACAGTCCTTGGAGGAATCAGCCCCAGCATTTT
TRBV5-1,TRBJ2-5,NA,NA,CASSLSGSQETQYF,TGCGCCAGCAGCTTAAGCGGGTCGCAAGAGACCCAGTACTTC
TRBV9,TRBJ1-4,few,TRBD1,CASSPPSPGQGEKLFF,TGTGCCAGCAGCCCACCCAGTCCGGGACAGGGAGAAAAACTGTTTTTT
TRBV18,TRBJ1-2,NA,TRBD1,CASSLDRTGIGGYTF,TGTGCCAGCTCCCTGGACAGGACAGGGATCGGCGGCTACACCTTC
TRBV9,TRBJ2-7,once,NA,CASSVSEVHEQYF,TGTGCCAGCAGCGTAAGTGAGGTTCACGAGCAGTACTTC